This T cell receptor (beta chain) emerged from a study of cytomegalovirus exposure and HLA in healthy donors. Points from the study as a whole: As a later analysis showed, a missense DCLRE1C variant was linked to trimming of TCR beta V- and J-genes.

Healthy bone marrow donors made up the donors. It was with 60 Vbeta and 13 Jbeta primers that the PCR ran. As handled by the study authors: In a later analysis, roughly 11 million of about 80 million unique beta chains occurred in at least two donors. Assay used: immunoSEQ multiplex PCR; TCRdb lists only in-frame clones, some missing. The D gene and trimming were derived from the DNA, and the V and J assignments and clone size from that table. The profile shows around 120,000 clones, around three quarters of them singletons. As to this clone: Its antigen is unknown.

Trimming cost V 4 bases and J 2 bases, with 14 bases left between them. From germline, CDR1 is SGDLS and CDR2 YYNGEE. The CDR3 spans 15 residues. V gene TRBV9 combines with J gene TRBJ2-3; the D is unclear. This sequence originates from a woman aged 25 to 39 in good health and CMV-seropositive. Material: PBMCs. The CDR3 DNA reads as TGTGCCAGCAGCTCTATGGTCCGCCTCACAGATACGCAGTATTTT. It encodes CASSSMVRLTDTQYF.